This TCR beta chain was observed in a study of early T cells in non-severe SARS-CoV-2 infection. Turning to the study itself: Bulk RNA from unsorted whole blood was sequenced; chains were unpaired.

The CDR3 runs 16 residues. Germline V gives CDR1 KGHDR, CDR2 SFDVKD. J lost 8 bases, V lost 4 bases, and 10 bases had no gene match. This clonotype was seen a handful of times. As yet, its antigen is unknown. Study-wide findings and caveats: VDJdb-based matching was biased toward anti-spike CD8 responses and missed private and CD4 specificities.

In the library, individual cDNA molecules carried attached unique molecular identifiers. TCRdb re-called the 5' RACE reads through MiXCR, storing one row per CDR3 protein. The table includes 85,000 to 100,000 distinct CDR3 sequences, 8% to 13% detected once. The TCR was taken from an adult who was a healthcare worker with PCR-confirmed SARS-CoV-2 infection or an uninfected control (not recorded which). Sequenced material: whole blood, taken at baseline. V gene TRBV24-1 combines with J gene TRBJ2-1; 10 bases align to TRBD2. DNA for the CDR3: TGTGCCACCAGTGACTCACTAGCGGGATGGTTCGATGAGCAGTTCTTC. It specifies CATSDSLAGWFDEQFF.